The TCR beta chain described here comes from a study of post-analysis software for immune sequencing data. The study, taken as a whole, reports: Elevated frequency relative to controls characterized about 5 TRBV segments in patients, TRBV5-6, TRBV5-1 and TRBV20-1 among them.

A word on this clonotype: What it recognizes is unknown.

V lost 3 bases to trimming and J lost 9 bases; unmatched junction nucleotides: 18. The length of the CDR3 is 18 residues. Per the germline V gene, CDR1 is LGHDT and CDR2 is YNNKEL (reference sequence). Prepared libraries of TCR beta cDNA carried unique molecular identifiers. TCRdb reprocessed the PCR reads with MiXCR, giving one entry per CDR3 protein. This sample has hundreds of thousands of distinct CDR3 sequences; about 32% occur once, and the top ten carry approximately 0.55%. The clonotype comes from a girl between 10 and 17 years old with multiple sclerosis. The sequencing input was blood. The chain joins TRBV3-1 to TRBJ2-1; 9 positions match TRBD1. The CDR3 here is CASSHPTGGLGPGVEQFF. CDR3 sequence (DNA): TGTGCCAGCAGCCATCCGACAGGGGGTTTAGGTCCCGGCGTTGAGCAGTTCTTC.